The 28 T cell receptor beta chains in this list originate from one sample, sequenced in a study of beta chain features in type 1 diabetes. cDNA synthesis used the whole RNA isolate, giving expressed TCRB sequences. TCRdb's copy holds only in-frame clones and misses some; the assay was immunoSEQ multiplex PCR. The profile covers 900,000 or so clones, with about a sixth appearing a single time and 0.02% to 0.03% taken by the ten largest. Material: naive CD4+ T cells from blood. The receptors come from a woman aged 18-29 years in good health.

On this clone itself: Distinct nucleotide sequences in the sample also encode this CDR3. CDR3 amino acids: CASSEGLAGYYEQYF. The CDR3 bases are TGTGCCAGCAGCGAGGGACTAGCGGGTTACTACGAGCAGTACTTC. The chain links TRBV9 to TRBJ2-7, with 12 positions matching TRBD2. The CDR3 length is 15 residues. Unmatched junction bases numbered 4, after V lost 3 bases and J lost 3 bases. Germline lookup yields CDR1 SGDLS and CDR2 YYNGEE.

CDR3 protein: CASSLWLAGGRIYNEQFF. In nucleotides, the CDR3 is TGTGCCAGCAGCTTATGGCTAGCGGGAGGGCGTATCTACAATGAGCAGTTCTTC. The rearrangement uses TRBV7-2 and TRBJ2-1; 12 positions agree with TRBD2. J was trimmed by 3 bases and V by 2 bases; bases with no gene match: 8. Per germline, CDR1 SGHTA and CDR2 FQGNSA. CDR3 size: 18 residues.

The gene calls are TRBV11-2 and TRBJ1-1; D perhaps matches TRBD1 (6 bases). V gave up 5 bases and J gave up 5 bases, with 15 bases separating them. The CDR3 length is 14 residues. CDR1 SGHAT and CDR2 FQNNGV come from the germline V gene. CDR3 protein: CASSQGGRITEAFF. CDR3 nucleotides: TGTGCCAGCAGCCAAGGGGGGAGGATAACTGAAGCTTTCTTT.

This clone was seen repeatedly, ten times or more. The genes are TRBV10-3 and TRBJ2-1, with TRBD2 as a possible D gene (5 bases). With 1 base removed from V and 0 bases from J, the gap between germline ends came to 7 bases. The CDR3 consists of 15 residues. Germline loops: CDR1 ENHRY, CDR2 SYGVKD. The CDR3 protein is CAISEFTSSYNEQFF. CDR3 bases: TGTGCCATCAGTGAGTTTACTAGCTCCTACAATGAGCAGTTCTTC.

This chain connects TRBV27 to TRBJ2-1; TRBD1 matches 7 bases. V gave up 6 bases and J gave up 8 bases; unmatched junction bases: 10. The CDR3 loop spans 14 amino acids. Germline V gives CDR1 MNHEY, CDR2 SMNVEV (reference sequence). CDR3 region: CASSSLQGSDEQFF. The CDR3 DNA sequence: TGTGCCAGCAGCTCACTACAGGGGAGCGATGAGCAGTTCTTC.

The chain joins TRBV5-1 to TRBJ2-1; no clear D gene. The germline V gene has CDR1 SGHRS and CDR2 YFSETQ. V was pared by 5 bases and J by 7 bases, with 7 bases between. This CDR3 has 11 amino acids. As DNA, the CDR3 is TGCGCCAGCAGGCGAAATAATGAGCAGTTCTTC. Translated, it gives CASRRNNEQFF.

This clone was recorded a few times. The V gene is TRBV18, the J gene TRBJ2-2, with D perhaps matching TRBD2 (5 bases). Germline V gene data show CDR1 as KGHSH and CDR2 as LQKENI. The CDR3 runs 14 residues. V lost 4 bases, J lost 1 base, and 7 bases lay in between. CDR3 residues: CASSQAGNTGELFF. CDR3 nucleotides: TGTGCCAGCTCACAGGCGGGGAACACCGGGGAGCTGTTTTTT.

This rearrangement joins TRBV4-3 to TRBJ2-1, with D perhaps being TRBD1 or TRBD2 (5 bases each). Trimming took 11 bases from V and 6 from J, leaving 17 bases between them. The germline gives CDR1 LGHNA, CDR2 YSLEER. The CDR3 loop spans 13 amino acids. CDR3 bases: TGCGCCTCGGGGCTCCAACACGGCAATGAGCAGTTCTTC. It codes for CASGLQHGNEQFF.

Points on this clone: Other DNA sequences of this sample code for an identical CDR3. Here the CDR3 DNA reads TGTGCCAGCAGCTTAGAGGGGGGGACTGAAGCTTTCTTT. This sequence encodes CASSLEGGTEAFF. J is TRBJ1-1 and V is TRBV7-9, with a tentative D call TRBD1 (6 bases). The CDR3 extends over 13 amino acids. Trimming stripped 1 base from V and 5 bases from J, with 8 bases between. Germline CDR1 reads SEHNR; CDR2 reads FQNEAQ (reference sequence). The variable domain in full, completed from reference TRBV7-9 and TRBJ1-1, reads DTGVSQNPRHKITKRGQNVTFRCDPISEHNRLYWYRQTLGQGPEFLTYFQNEAQLEKSRLLSDRFSAERPKGSFSTLEIQRTEQGDSAMYLCASSLEGGTEAFFGQGTRLTVV.

This clone occurred a few times. This specimen includes other DNA sequences encoding the same CDR3. The chain combines TRBV20-1 with TRBJ2-1; D is uncertain. Trimming cost V 3 bases and J 4 bases, with 4 bases left between them. The CDR3 is 11 amino acids. Germline-derived CDR1 and CDR2 are DFQATT and SNEGSKA (reference sequence). For the CDR3, the DNA is TGCAGTGCTAGCAGTTACAATGAGCAGTTCTTC. Its translation is CSASSYNEQFF.

V and J are TRBV10-3 and TRBJ2-1, with a tentative D call TRBD1 (6 bases). The V gene lost 2 bases and the J gene lost 2 bases, with 10 bases spanning the gap. CDR3 length: 15 residues. CDR1 and CDR2 (germline): ENHRY, SYGVKD. CDR3 region: CAISEEGVAYNEQFF. CDR3 in DNA: TGTGCCATCAGTGAGGAGGGGGTTGCCTACAATGAGCAGTTCTTC.

The chain is built from TRBV2 and TRBJ1-4, with D possibly matching TRBD1 (6 bases). V was cut by 2 bases and J by 3 bases, with 10 bases left in between. The CDR3 totals 15 residues. Per germline, CDR1 SNHLY and CDR2 FYNNEI. The CDR3: CASSELDSSNEKLFF. The DNA for the CDR3 is TGTGCCAGCAGTGAACTGGACAGCTCTAATGAAAAACTGTTTTTT.

The CDR3 spells CASSDEGGDTEAFF. The CDR3 DNA reads as TGTGCCAGCAGTGACGAGGGAGGAGACACTGAAGCTTTCTTT. The chain recombines TRBV2 with TRBJ1-1; D is ambiguous. Trimming took off 3 bases at V and 3 bases at J, with 11 bases between the two ends. Per the germline V gene, CDR1 is SNHLY and CDR2 is FYNNEI. This CDR3 has 14 amino acids.

This clone was detected only a few times. The rearrangement uses TRBV14 and TRBJ2-3; TRBD2 matches 11 bases. The germline CDR1 and CDR2 sequences are SGHDN and FVKESK. V trimming: 3 bases; J trimming: 3 bases; junction bases outside the gene matches: 8. The CDR3 contains 17 residues. CDR3 DNA: TGTGCCAGCAGCCACTTCGGACTAGCGGGTACGACAGATACGCAGTATTTT. Translating it yields CASSHFGLAGTTDTQYF. The variable domain in full, with the rest retrieved from reference TRBV14 and TRBJ2-3, is EAGVTQFPSHSVIEKGQTVTLRCDPISGHDNLYWYRRVMGKEIKFLLHFVKESKQDESGMPNNRFLAERTGGTYSTLKVQPAELEDSGVYFCASSHFGLAGTTDTQYFGPGTRLTVL.

The rearrangement joins TRBV11-2 to TRBJ1-1; no reliable D call. Per germline, CDR1 SGHAT and CDR2 FQNNGV. The CDR3 totals 13 residues. The V end lost 1 base, the J end lost 1 base, and 4 bases lay between the germline ends. This CDR3 reads CASSLVGNTEAFF. Written as DNA, the CDR3 is TGTGCCAGCAGCTTAGTGGGGAACACTGAAGCTTTCTTT. The entire variable domain, with the rest obtained from reference TRBV11-2 and TRBJ1-1, is as follows: EAGVAQSPRYKIIEKRQSVAFWCNPISGHATLYWYQQILGQGPKLLIQFQNNGVVDDSQLPKDRFSAERLKGVDSTLKIQPAKLEDSAVYLCASSLVGNTEAFFGQGTRLTVV.

This clone occurred a few times. V and J are TRBV2 and TRBJ2-7, with 13 bases fitting TRBD2. The V and J ends lost 4 bases and 6 bases, in that order; junction bases with no gene match: 6. Germline CDR1 SNHLY, CDR2 FYNNEI. This CDR3 has 15 residues. DNA of the CDR3: TGTGCCAGCAGTGCGGGACTAGCGGGATTGGCCGAGCAGTACTTC. It specifies CASSAGLAGLAEQYF.

This clone appeared once. The chain couples TRBV21-1 to TRBJ1-2. TRBV21-1 is tagged as a pseudogene. This CDR3 is 14 amino acids long. The chain's CDR3 is CASSADGANYGYTF. As DNA, the CDR3 is TGTGCCAGCAGCGCGGACGGAGCTAACTATGGCTACACCTTC.

This clone was picked up a small number of times. The chain employs TRBV18 and TRBJ2-4, with TRBD2 matching over 13 bases. J was trimmed by 2 bases and V by 4 bases; bases with no gene match: 5. CDR3 length equals 17 residues. Germline-derived CDR1 and CDR2 are KGHSH and LQKENI. The CDR3 protein is CASSLLAGGLSKNIQYF. The CDR3 nucleotides are TGTGCCAGCTCACTACTAGCGGGAGGGCTTTCCAAAAACATTCAGTACTTC. The whole variable domain, remainder taken from reference TRBV18 and TRBJ2-4, is NAGVMQNPRHLVRRRGQEARLRCSPMKGHSHVYWYRQLPEEGLKFMVYLQKENIIDESGMPKERFSAEFPKEGPSILRIQQVVRGDSAAYFCASSLLAGGLSKNIQYFGAGTRLSVL.

This chain joins TRBV5-6 and TRBJ2-5, with TRBD2 matching over 12 bases. The CDR3 loop spans 17 amino acids. Unmatched junction bases numbered 10, after V lost 2 bases and J lost 5 bases. Per the germline V gene, CDR1 is SGHDT and CDR2 is YYEEEE. DNA for the CDR3: TGTGCCAGCAGCTTAAGACTAGCGGGAGTAGGGATGGAGACCCAGTACTTC. Residues: CASSLRLAGVGMETQYF.

The chain combines TRBV11-1 with TRBJ1-2; D unresolved. Trimming pared 4 bases from V and 0 bases from J, leaving 6 bases between. This CDR3 region has 13 residues. Germline values: CDR1 SGHAT, CDR2 FQDESV (reference sequence). CDR3: CASSSATNYGYTF. DNA for the CDR3: TGTGCCAGCAGCTCTGCCACTAACTATGGCTACACCTTC.

This clone has just a few counts. The chain joins TRBV19 to TRBJ2-2; D possibly matches TRBD1 or TRBD2 (6 bases each). Germline CDR1 is LNHDA and CDR2 is SQIVND (reference sequence). The CDR3 has 15 residues. Trimming removed 3 bases at V and 5 bases at J, with 13 bases between. The CDR3 spells CASSISGASTGELFF. Here the CDR3 DNA reads TGTGCCAGTAGTATTTCGGGGGCAAGTACCGGGGAGCTGTTTTTT.

As concerns this clone: Other DNA sequences in this sample translate to the same CDR3. The chain couples TRBV18 to TRBJ2-1, with 11 bases fitting TRBD2. V shed 3 bases, J shed 5 bases, and the junction held 3 bases outside the gene matches. CDR3 length: 15 amino acids. The germline V gene has CDR1 KGHSH and CDR2 LQKENI. The CDR3 reads CASSPPGLADNEQFF. CDR3 DNA: TGTGCCAGCTCACCCCCGGGACTAGCGGACAATGAGCAGTTCTTC.

This clone was seen more than once but under ten times. The V and J genes are TRBV28 and TRBJ2-7; 10 nucleotides align to TRBD2. V dropped 2 bases and J dropped 4; count of bases not matched to a gene: 5. CDR3 length equals 15 residues. The germline CDR1 and CDR2 sequences are MDHEN and SYDVKM. CDR3 region: CASSLPLAGAYEQYF. DNA of the CDR3: TGTGCCAGCAGTTTACCCCTAGCGGGAGCTTACGAGCAGTACTTC.

This chain links TRBV10-3 with TRBJ1-5; D not certain. Per the germline V gene, CDR1 is ENHRY and CDR2 is SYGVKD. V dropped 6 bases and J dropped 0 bases, with 6 bases sitting between them. The CDR3 length is 13 residues. CDR3 in amino acids: CAIRGSSNQPQHF. Written as DNA, the CDR3 is TGTGCCATCAGGGGAAGTAGCAATCAGCCCCAGCATTTT.

J is TRBJ2-5 and V is TRBV11-1, with D uncertain. The CDR3 covers 14 residues. V was trimmed by 1 base and J by 7 bases, leaving 13 bases between them. Germline V CDR1 and CDR2: SGHAT, FQDESV (reference sequence). CDR3 nucleotide sequence: TGTGCCAGCAGCTTAGGGTTCTCGGTTGGGACCCAGTACTTC. Translation: CASSLGFSVGTQYF. Based on the CDR3 plus reference TRBV11-1 and TRBJ2-5, the full variable domain is EAEVAQSPRYKITEKSQAVAFWCDPISGHATLYWYRQILGQGPELLVQFQDESVVDDSQLPKDRFSAERLKGVDSTLKIQPAELGDSAMYLCASSLGFSVGTQYFGPGTRLLVL.

The chain employs TRBV27 and TRBJ2-2, with TRBD2 matching over 8 bases. The CDR3 runs to 17 residues. CDR1 and CDR2 (germline): MNHEY, SMNVEV (reference sequence). The junction had 12 bases not matched to a gene; V was cut back by 4 bases and J by 5 bases. The CDR3 nucleotides are TGTGCCAGCAGTTCCCGCGGGGGGAACAGCGGGACCGGGGAGCTGTTTTTT. Translated, it gives CASSSRGGNSGTGELFF.

There are a few counts of this clone. The genes are TRBV28 and TRBJ2-1; D is ambiguous. There are 12 residues in the CDR3. With 3 bases removed from V and 5 bases from J, the gap between germline ends came to 5 bases. In germline, CDR1 is MDHEN, CDR2 SYDVKM. The DNA of the CDR3 is TGTGCCAGCAGTTTTAGAAACAATGAGCAGTTCTTC. Protein: CASSFRNNEQFF.

J is TRBJ2-1 and V is TRBV19, with TRBD2 as a possible D gene (5 bases). Trimming pared 3 bases from V and 10 bases from J, leaving 19 bases between. The CDR3 sequence is 15 residues long. CDR1 is LNHDA and CDR2 is SQIVND in the germline V gene (reference sequence). The CDR3 protein is CASSIDWPGIGEQFF. CDR3 coding DNA: TGTGCCAGTAGTATCGACTGGCCGGGAATTGGGGAGCAGTTCTTC.